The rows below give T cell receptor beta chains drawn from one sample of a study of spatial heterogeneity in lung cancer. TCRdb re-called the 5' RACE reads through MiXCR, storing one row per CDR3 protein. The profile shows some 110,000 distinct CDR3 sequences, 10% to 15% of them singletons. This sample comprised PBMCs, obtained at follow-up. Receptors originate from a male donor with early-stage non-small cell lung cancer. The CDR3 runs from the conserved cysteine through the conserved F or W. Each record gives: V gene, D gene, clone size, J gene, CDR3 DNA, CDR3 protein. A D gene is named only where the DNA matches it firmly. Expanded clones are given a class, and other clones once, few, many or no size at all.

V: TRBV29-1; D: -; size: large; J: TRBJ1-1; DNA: TGCAGCGCGGTTGTGTCCACTGAAGCTTTCTTT; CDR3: CSAVVSTEAFF
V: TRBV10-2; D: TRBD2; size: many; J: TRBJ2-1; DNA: TGCGCCAGCACTTCGGGGGTAGCGGGGGGGCCGGGTGAGCAGTTCTTC; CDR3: CASTSGVAGGPGEQFF
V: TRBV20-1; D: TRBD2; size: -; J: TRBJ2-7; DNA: TGCAGTGCTCGCCGCGCGGGGGTCCCGCGTGAGCAGTACTTC; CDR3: CSARRAGVPREQYF
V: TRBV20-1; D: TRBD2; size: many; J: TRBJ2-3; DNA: TGCAGTGCTAGAGACCTGACTAGCGGGGGCGTGAGCACAGATACGCAGTATTTT; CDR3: CSARDLTSGGVSTDTQYF
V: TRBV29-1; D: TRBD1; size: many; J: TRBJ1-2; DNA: TGCAGCGTCGGGACAGCCGGCTACACCTTC; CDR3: CSVGTAGYTF
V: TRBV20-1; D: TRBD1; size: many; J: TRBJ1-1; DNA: TGCAGTGCTAGAGTCACCAGACAGGGGATAGAAGCTTTCTTT; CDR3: CSARVTRQGIEAFF
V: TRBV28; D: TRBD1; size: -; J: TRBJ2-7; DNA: TGTGCCAGCAGTTCAATCCGAAGGACAGGGTCCGAGCAGTACTTC; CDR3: CASSSIRRTGSEQYF
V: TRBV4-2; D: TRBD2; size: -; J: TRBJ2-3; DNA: TGTGCCAGCAGCCAGGCTCCAGCGGGGCGCGCAGATACGCAGTATTTT; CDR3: CASSQAPAGRADTQYF
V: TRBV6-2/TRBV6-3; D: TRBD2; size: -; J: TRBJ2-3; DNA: TGTGCCAGCAGTGAGCCCGGGACTAGCCTTGGGGATACGCAGTATTTT; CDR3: CASSEPGTSLGDTQYF
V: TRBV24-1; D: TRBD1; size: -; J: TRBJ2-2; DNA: TGTGCCACCAGTGATTCGGTAGGGGGCTCGGACACCGGGGAGCTGTTTTTT; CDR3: CATSDSVGGSDTGELFF
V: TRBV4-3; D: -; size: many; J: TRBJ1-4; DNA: TGCGCCAGCAGCCCTCGCGAGGGTAGGGGGGAAAAACTGTTTTTT; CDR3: CASSPREGRGEKLFF
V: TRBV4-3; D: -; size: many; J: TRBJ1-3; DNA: TGCGCCAGCAGCCAAGAGGGAGTCCCCTCTGGAAACACCATATATTTT; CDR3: CASSQEGVPSGNTIYF
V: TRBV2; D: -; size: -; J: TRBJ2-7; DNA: TGTGCCAGCAGTGAAGGGGGCTTTGCCGAGCAGTACTTC; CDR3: CASSEGGFAEQYF
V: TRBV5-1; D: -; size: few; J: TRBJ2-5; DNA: TGCGCCAGCAGCTCTCCGAGCTTCCAAGAGACCCAGTACTTC; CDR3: CASSSPSFQETQYF
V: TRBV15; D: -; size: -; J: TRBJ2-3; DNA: TGTGCCACCAGCAGGCTAGCTAGCACAGATACGCAGTATTTT; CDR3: CATSRLASTDTQYF
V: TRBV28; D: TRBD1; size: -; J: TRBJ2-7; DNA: TGTGCCAGCACCCCAACGGGACAGGGGGACCGCGAGCAGTACTTC; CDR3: CASTPTGQGDREQYF
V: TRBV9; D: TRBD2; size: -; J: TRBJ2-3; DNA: TGTGCCAGCAGCGTAGAACGGGGGGGAAGCACAGATACGCAGTATTTT; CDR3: CASSVERGGSTDTQYF
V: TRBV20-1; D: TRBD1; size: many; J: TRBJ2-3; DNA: TGCAGTGCTAGCGGACAGGGAGCCGGGGATACGCAGTATTTT; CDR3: CSASGQGAGDTQYF
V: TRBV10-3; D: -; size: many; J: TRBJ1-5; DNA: TGTGCCATCAGTGAGTCGAGGAGGACCCCGGGTGGGCAGCCCCAGCATTTT; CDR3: CAISESRRTPGGQPQHF
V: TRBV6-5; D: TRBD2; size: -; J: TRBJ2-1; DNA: TGTGCCAGCAGCCATACCCGCCTAGCGGGGGGCTTCGGAGAGCAGTTCTTC; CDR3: CASSHTRLAGGFGEQFF
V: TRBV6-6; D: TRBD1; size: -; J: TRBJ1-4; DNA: TGTGCCAGCAGCCGCGGACAGGGCGTTGAAAAACTGTTTTTT; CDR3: CASSRGQGVEKLFF
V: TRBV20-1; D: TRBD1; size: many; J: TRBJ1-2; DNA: TGCAGTGCTAGTTCGGGACAGGAACTCTATGGCTACACCTTC; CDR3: CSASSGQELYGYTF
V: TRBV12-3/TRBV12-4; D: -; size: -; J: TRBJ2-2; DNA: TGTGCCAGCAGTTCCCGTTCCAGGGGGGGTACCGGGGAGCTGTTTTTT; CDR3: CASSSRSRGGTGELFF
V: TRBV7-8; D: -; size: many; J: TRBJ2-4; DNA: TGTGCCAGCAGCTTAGGGGCCAGGGGCGCGAACATTCAGTACTTC; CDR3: CASSLGARGANIQYF
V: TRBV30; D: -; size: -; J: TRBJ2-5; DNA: TGTGCCTGGAGTGTACTACAGCACCAAGAGACCCAGTACTTC; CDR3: CAWSVLQHQETQYF
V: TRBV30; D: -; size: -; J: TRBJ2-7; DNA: TGTGCCTGGAGACATCCGGGAGACTACGAGCAGTACTTC; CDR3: CAWRHPGDYEQYF
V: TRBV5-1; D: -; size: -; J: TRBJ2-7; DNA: TGCGCCAGCAGCTCCGGGCGCTACGAGCAGTACTTC; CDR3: CASSSGRYEQYF
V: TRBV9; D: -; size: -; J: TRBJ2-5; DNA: TGTGCCAGCAGCACAGGGCGGCTCCAAGAGACCCAGTACTTC; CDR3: CASSTGRLQETQYF
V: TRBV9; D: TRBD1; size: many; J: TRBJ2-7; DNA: TGTGCCAGCAGCGTCAGTGTCGACAGGGCCTACGAGCAGTACTTC; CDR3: CASSVSVDRAYEQYF